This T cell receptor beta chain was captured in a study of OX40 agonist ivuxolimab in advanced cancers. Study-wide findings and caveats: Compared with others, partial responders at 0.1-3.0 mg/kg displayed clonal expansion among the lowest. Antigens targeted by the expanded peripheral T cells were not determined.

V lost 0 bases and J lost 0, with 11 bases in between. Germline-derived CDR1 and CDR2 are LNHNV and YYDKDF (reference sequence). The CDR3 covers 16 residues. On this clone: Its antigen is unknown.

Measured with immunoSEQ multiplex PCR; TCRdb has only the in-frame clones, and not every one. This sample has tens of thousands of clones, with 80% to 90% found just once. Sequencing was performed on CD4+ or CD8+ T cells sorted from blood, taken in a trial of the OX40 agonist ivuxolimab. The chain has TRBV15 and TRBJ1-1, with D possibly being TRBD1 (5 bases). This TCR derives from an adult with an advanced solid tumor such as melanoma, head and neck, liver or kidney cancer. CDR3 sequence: CATSREAGDLNTEAFF. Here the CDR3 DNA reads TGTGCCACCAGCAGAGAAGCCGGGGACCTGAACACTGAAGCTTTCTTT. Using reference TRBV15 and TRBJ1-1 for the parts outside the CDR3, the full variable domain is DAMVIQNPRYQVTQFGKPVTLSCSQTLNHNVMYWYQQKSSQAPKLLFHYYDKDFNNEADTPDNFQSRRPNTSFCFLDIRSPGLGDTAMYLCATSREAGDLNTEAFFGQGTRLTVV.